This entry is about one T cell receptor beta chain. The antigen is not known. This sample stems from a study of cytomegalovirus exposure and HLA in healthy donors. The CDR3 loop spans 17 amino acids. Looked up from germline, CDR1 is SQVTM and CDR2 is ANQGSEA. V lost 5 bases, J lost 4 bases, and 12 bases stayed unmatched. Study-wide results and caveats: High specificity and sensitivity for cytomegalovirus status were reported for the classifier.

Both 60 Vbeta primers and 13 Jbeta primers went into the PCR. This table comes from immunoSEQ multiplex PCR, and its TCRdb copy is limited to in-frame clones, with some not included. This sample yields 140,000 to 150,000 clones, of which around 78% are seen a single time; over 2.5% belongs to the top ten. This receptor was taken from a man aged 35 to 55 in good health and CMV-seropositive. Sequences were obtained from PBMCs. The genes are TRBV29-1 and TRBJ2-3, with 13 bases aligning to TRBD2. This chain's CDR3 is CSVYARDTSGRADTQYF. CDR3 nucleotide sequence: TGCAGCGTTTACGCCCGGGACACTAGCGGGAGGGCAGATACGCAGTATTTT.